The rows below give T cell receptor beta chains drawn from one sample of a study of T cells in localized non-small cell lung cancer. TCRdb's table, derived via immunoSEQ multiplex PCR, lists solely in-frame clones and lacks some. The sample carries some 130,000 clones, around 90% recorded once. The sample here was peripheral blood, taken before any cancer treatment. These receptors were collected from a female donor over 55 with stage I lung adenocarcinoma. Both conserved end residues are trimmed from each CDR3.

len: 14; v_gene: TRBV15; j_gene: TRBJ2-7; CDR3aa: ATSRDPGLAAYEQY
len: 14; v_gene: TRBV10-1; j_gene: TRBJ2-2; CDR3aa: ASSESLGAATGELF
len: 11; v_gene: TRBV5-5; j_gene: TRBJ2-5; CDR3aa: ASDRTGWETQY
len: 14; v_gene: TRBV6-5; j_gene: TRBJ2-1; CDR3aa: ASSYQSMSSYNEQF
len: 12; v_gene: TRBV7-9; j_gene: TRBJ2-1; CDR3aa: ASSPDRVRDEQF
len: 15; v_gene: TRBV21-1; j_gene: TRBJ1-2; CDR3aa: ASSKRGTGTLNYGYT
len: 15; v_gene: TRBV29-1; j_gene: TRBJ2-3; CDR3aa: SVVMSTGGFGTDTQY
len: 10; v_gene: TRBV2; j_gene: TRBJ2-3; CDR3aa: ASSVYADTQY
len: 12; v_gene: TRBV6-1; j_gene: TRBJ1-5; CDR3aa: ASRGASEGQVQH
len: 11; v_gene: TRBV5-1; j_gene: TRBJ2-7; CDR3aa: ASSQEGVYEQY
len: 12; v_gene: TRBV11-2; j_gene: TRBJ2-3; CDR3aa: ASSLGGPTDTQY
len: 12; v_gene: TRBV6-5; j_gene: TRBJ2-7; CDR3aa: ASSPRDRGQEQY
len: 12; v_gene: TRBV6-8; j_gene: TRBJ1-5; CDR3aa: ASRRPWGRNRQH
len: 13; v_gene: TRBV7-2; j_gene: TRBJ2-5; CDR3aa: ASSLGTSGKETQY
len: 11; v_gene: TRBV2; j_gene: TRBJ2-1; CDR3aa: ASSGVSYNEQF
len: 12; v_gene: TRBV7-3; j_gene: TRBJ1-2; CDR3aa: ASSLSPTNYGYT
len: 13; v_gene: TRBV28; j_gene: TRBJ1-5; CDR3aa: ASSRRFRSNQPQH
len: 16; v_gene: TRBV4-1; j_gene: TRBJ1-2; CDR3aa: ASSQAGGQGAFRGGYT
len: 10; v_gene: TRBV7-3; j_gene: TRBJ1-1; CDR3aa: ASSKQGGEAF
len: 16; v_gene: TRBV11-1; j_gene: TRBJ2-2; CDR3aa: ASSSRTSGRGGTGELF
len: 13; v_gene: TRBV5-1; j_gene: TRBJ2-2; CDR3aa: ASSLRPAGTGELF
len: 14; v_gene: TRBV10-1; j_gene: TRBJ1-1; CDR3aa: ASSANLGAGSTEAF
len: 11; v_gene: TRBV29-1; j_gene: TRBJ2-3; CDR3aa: SAAGGQDHTQY
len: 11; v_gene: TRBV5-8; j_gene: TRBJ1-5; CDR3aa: ASSWQYNQPQH
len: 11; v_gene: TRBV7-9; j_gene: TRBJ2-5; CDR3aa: ASSVQGQETQY
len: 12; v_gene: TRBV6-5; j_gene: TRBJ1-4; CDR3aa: ASSPPNSNEKLF
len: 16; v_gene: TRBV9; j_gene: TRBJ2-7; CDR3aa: ASSVGSPGTSAIYEQY
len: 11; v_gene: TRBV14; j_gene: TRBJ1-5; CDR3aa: ASSQDPRSPRH
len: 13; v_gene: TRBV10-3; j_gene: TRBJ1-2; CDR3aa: AISEGRGVRPGYT
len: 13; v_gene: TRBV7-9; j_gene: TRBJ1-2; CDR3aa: ASSLGSPGTDGYT
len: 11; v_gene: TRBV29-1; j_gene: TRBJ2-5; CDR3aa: TVRDRGPETQY
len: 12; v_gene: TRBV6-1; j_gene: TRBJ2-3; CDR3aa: ASIGGLGTDTQY
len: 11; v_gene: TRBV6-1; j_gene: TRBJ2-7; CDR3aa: ASSGVRSYEQY
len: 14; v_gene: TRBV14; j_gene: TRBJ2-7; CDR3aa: ASSQKWGVREDEQY
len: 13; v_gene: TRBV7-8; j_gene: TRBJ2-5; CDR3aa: ASSRYRGRQETQY